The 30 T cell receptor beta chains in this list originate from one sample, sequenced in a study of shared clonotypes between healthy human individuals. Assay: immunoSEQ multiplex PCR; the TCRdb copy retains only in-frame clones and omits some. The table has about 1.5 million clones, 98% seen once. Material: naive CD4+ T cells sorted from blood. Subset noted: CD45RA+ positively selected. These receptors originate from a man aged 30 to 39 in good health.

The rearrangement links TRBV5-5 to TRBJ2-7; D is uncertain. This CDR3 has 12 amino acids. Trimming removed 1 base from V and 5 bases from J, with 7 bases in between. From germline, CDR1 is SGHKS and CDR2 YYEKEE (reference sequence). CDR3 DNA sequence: TGTGCCAGCAGCTTGACTTTGAACGAGCAGTACTTC. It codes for CASSLTLNEQYF.

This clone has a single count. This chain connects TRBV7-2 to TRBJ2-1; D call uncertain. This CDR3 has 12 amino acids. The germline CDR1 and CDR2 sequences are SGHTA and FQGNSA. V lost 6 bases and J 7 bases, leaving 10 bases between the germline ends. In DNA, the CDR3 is TGTGCCAGCAGTTCCAGGTGGAATGAGCAGTTCTTC. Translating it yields CASSSRWNEQFF.

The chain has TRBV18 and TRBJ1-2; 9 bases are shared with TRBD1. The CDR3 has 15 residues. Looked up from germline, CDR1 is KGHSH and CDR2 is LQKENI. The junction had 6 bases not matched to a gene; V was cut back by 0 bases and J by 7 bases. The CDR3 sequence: CASSPPGQGISGYTF. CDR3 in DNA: TGTGCCAGCTCACCACCGGGACAGGGAATCTCTGGCTACACCTTC.

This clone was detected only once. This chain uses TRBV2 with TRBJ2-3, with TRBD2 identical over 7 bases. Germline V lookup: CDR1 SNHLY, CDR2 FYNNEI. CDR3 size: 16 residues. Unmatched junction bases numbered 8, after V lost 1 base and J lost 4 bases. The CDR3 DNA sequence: TGTGCCAGCAGTGAAGAGCGGGAAAGGGCTGCAGATACGCAGTATTTT. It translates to CASSEERERAADTQYF.

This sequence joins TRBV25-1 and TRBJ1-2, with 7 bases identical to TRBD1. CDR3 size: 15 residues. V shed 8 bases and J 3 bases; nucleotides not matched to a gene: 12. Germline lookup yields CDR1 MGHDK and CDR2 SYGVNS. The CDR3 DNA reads TGTGCCAGCCTGACGAACAGGGGCGAGGACTATGGCTACACCTTC. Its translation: CASLTNRGEDYGYTF.

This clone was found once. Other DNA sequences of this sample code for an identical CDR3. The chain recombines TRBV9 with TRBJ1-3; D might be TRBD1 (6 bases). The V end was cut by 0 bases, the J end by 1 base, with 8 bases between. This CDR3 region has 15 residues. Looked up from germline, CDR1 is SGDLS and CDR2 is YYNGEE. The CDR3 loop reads CASSVGGQSGNTIYF. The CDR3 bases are TGTGCCAGCAGCGTAGGAGGACAGTCTGGAAACACCATATATTTT.

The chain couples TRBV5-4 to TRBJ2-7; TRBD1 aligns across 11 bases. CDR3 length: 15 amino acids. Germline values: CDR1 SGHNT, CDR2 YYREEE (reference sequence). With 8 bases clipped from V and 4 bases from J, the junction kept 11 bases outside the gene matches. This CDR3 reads CASGQGAAPNYEQYF. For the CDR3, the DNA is TGTGCCAGTGGACAGGGGGCTGCCCCAAATTACGAGCAGTACTTC.

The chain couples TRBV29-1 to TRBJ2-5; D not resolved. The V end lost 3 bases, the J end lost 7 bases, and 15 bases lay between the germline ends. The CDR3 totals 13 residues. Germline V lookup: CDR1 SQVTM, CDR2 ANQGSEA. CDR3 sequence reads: CSVDYSWVGTQYF. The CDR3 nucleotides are TGCAGCGTTGATTATTCATGGGTGGGGACCCAGTACTTC.

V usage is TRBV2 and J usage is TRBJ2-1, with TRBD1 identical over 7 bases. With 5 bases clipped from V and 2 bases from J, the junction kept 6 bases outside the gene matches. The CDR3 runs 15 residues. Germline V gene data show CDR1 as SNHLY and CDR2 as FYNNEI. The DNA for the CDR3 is TGTGCCAGCAGTAGACAGGGTAGGGCCTACAATGAGCAGTTCTTC. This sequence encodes CASSRQGRAYNEQFF.

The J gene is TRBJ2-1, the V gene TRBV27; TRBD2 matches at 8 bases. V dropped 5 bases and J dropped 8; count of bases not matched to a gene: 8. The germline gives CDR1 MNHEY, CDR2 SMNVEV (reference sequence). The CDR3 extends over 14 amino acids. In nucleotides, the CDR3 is TGTGCCAGCAGTGGGACTAGTTTCGACGATGAGCAGTTCTTC. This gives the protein CASSGTSFDDEQFF.

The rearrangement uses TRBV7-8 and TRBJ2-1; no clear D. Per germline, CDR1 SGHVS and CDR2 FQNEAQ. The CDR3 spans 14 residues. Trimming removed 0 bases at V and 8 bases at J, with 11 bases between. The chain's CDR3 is CASSLARWVDEQFF. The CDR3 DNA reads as TGTGCCAGCAGCTTAGCGCGGTGGGTAGATGAGCAGTTCTTC.

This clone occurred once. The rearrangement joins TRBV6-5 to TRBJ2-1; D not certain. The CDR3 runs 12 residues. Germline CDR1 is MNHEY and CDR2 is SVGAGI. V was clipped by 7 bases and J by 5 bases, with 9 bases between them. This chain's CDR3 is CASMAENNEQFF. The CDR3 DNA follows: TGTGCCAGCATGGCGGAAAACAATGAGCAGTTCTTC.

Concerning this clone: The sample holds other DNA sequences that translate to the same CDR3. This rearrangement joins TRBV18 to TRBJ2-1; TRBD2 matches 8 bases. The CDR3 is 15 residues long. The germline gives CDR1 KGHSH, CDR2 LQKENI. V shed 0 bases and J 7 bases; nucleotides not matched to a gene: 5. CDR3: CASSPPSGRGNEQFF. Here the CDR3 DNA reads TGTGCCAGCTCACCACCGAGCGGGAGAGGGAATGAGCAGTTCTTC.

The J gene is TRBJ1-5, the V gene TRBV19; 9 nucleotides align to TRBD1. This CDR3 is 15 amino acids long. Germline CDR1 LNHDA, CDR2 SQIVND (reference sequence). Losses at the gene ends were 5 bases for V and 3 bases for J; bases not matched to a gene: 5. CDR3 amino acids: CASSPGTGPNQPQHF. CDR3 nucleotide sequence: TGTGCCAGTAGTCCTGGGACAGGGCCCAATCAGCCCCAGCATTTT. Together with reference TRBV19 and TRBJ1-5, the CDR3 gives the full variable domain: DGGITQSPKYLFRKEGQNVTLSCEQNLNHDAMYWYRQDPGQGLRLIYYSQIVNDFQKGDIAEGYSVSREKKESFPLTVTSAQKNPTAFYLCASSPGTGPNQPQHFGDGTRLSIL.

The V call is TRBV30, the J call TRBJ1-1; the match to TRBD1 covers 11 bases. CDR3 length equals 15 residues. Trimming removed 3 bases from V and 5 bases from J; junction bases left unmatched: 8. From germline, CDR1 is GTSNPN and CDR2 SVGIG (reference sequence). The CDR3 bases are TGTGCCTGGAGAGGGACAGGGGGTTCCGGAACTGAAGCTTTCTTT. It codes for CAWRGTGGSGTEAFF.

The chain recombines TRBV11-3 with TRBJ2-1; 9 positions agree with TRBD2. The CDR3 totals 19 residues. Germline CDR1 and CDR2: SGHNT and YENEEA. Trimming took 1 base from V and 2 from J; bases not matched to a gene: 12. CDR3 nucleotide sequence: TGTGCCAGCAGCTTAGTGACTAGCGGAGGAGGGGGACCCTACAATGAGCAGTTCTTC. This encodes CASSLVTSGGGGPYNEQFF.

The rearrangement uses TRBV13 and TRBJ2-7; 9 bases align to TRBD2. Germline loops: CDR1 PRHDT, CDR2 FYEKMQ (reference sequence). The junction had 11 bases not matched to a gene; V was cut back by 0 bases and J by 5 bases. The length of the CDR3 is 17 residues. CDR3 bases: TGTGCCAGCAGCTTAGGGGCTTTGCGGGAGGGCCCAGACGAGCAGTACTTC. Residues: CASSLGALREGPDEQYF.

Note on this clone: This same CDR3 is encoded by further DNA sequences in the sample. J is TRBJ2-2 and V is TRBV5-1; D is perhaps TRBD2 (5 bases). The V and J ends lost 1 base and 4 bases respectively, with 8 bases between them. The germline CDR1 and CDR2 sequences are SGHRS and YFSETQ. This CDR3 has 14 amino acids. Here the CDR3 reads CASSLRGPTGELFF. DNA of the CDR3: TGCGCCAGCAGCTTGAGAGGGCCCACCGGGGAGCTGTTTTTT.

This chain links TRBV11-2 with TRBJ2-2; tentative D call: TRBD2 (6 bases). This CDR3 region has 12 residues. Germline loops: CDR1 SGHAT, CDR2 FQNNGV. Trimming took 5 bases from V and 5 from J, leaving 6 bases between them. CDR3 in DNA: TGTGCCAGCAGCCGGGGGACCGGGGAGCTGTTTTTT. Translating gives CASSRGTGELFF.

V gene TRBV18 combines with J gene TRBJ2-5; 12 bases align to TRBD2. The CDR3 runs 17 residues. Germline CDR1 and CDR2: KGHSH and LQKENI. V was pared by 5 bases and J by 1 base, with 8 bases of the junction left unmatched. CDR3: CASSSIRTSGTQETQYF. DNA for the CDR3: TGTGCCAGCTCATCTATACGGACTAGCGGGACCCAAGAGACCCAGTACTTC.

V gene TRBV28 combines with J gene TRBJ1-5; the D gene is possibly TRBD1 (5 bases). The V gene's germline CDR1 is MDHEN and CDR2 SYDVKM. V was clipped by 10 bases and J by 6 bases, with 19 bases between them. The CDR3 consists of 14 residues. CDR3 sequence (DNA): TGTGCCACCAATCGGGCGCAGGGCGGTCAGCCCCAGCATTTT. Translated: CATNRAQGGQPQHF.

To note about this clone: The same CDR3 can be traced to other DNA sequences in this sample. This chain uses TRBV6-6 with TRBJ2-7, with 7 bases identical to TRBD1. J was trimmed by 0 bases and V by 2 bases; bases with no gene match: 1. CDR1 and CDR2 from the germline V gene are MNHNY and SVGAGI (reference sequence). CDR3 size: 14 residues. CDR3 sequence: CASSYPGGSYEQYF. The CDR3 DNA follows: TGTGCCAGCAGTTACCCAGGGGGCTCCTACGAGCAGTACTTC.

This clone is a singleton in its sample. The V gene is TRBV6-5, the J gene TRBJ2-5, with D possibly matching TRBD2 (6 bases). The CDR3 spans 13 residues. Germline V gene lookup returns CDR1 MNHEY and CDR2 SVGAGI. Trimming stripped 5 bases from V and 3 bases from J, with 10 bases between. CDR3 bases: TGTGCCAGCAGTGGTCAGCGGGAAGAGACCCAGTACTTC. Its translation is CASSGQREETQYF.

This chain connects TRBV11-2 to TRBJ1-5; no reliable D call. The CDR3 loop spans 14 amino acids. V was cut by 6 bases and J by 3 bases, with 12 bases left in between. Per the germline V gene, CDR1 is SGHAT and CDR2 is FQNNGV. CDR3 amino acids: CASSQNTLNQPQHF. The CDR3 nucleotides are TGTGCCAGCAGTCAAAACACACTCAATCAGCCCCAGCATTTT.

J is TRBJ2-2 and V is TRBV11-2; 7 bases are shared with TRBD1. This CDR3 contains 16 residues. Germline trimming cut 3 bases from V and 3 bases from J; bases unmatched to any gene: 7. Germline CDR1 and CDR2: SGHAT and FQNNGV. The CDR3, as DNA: TGTGCCAGCAGCTTGACCGGGACAGTCTACACCGGGGAGCTGTTTTTT. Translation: CASSLTGTVYTGELFF.

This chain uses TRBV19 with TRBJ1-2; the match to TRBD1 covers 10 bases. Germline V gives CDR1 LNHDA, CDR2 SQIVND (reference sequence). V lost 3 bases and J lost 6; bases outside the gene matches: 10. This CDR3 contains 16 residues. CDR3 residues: CASSMHVTGGVNGYTF. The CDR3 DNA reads TGTGCCAGTAGTATGCACGTGACAGGGGGCGTTAATGGCTACACCTTC.

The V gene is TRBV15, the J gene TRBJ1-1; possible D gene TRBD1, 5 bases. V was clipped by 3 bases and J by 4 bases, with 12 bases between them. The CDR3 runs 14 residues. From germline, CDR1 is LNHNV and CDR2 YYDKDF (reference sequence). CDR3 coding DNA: TGTGCCACCAGCAGGAAGGGTAGGGGCACTGAAGCTTTCTTT. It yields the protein CATSRKGRGTEAFF.

Here the CDR3 reads CASSFGGQETQYF. CDR3 in DNA: TGTGCCAGCAGCTTTGGAGGACAAGAGACCCAGTACTTC. V usage is TRBV7-2 and J usage is TRBJ2-5; a weak D match, TRBD2 (5 bases). V was clipped by 3 bases and J by 2 bases, with 7 bases between them. The CDR3 has 13 residues. Germline CDR1 reads SGHTA; CDR2 reads FQGNSA.

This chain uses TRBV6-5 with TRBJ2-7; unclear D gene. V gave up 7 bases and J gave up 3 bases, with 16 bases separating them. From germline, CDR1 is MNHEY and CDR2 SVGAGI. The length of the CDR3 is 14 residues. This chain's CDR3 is CASTRSATFYEQYF. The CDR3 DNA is TGTGCCAGCACCAGGTCCGCCACCTTCTACGAGCAGTACTTC.

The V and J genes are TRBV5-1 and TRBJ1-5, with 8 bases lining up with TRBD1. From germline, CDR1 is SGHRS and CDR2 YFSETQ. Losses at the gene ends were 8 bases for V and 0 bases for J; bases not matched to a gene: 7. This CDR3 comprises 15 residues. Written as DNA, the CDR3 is TGCGCCAGTACCCCGACAGGGGATAGCAATCAGCCCCAGCATTTT. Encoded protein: CASTPTGDSNQPQHF.